The next 2 T cell receptor beta chains were all read from a single sample in a study of control samples from healthy donors and cancer patients (dated by TCRdb to about 2020). Libraries were constructed by the immunoSEQ multiplex PCR assay. In its TCRdb copy, this immuneACCESS table keeps in-frame sequences only and misses some clones. Where compared with another copy, unresolved V genes explain less than half of these, and the others have no known cause. This sample comprises about 100,000 clones, approximately 82% of them detected only once. 6.5% of the sample comes from the top ten. Sequenced input: blood. The receptors shown here come from a man younger than 35 in good health.

The chain links TRBV6-5 to TRBJ2-1, with TRBD1 as a possible D gene (6 bases). CDR3 length: 13 residues. Germline CDR1 reads MNHEY; CDR2 reads SVGAGI. The V end was cut by 9 bases, the J end by 7 bases, with 16 bases between. CDR3 sequence reads: CASRGFLMNEQFF. The DNA of the CDR3 is TGTGCCAGTAGGGGGTTTCTAATGAATGAGCAGTTCTTC.

The rearrangement uses TRBV11-2 and TRBJ1-1; D uncertain. Deletions cut 5 bases from V and 1 base from J, with 8 bases between. CDR1 is SGHAT, CDR2 FQNNGV, per germline. This CDR3 region has 13 residues. CDR3 nucleotide sequence: TGTGCCAGCAGCCCCGGAGAGAACACTGAAGCTTTCTTT. It codes for CASSPGENTEAFF.